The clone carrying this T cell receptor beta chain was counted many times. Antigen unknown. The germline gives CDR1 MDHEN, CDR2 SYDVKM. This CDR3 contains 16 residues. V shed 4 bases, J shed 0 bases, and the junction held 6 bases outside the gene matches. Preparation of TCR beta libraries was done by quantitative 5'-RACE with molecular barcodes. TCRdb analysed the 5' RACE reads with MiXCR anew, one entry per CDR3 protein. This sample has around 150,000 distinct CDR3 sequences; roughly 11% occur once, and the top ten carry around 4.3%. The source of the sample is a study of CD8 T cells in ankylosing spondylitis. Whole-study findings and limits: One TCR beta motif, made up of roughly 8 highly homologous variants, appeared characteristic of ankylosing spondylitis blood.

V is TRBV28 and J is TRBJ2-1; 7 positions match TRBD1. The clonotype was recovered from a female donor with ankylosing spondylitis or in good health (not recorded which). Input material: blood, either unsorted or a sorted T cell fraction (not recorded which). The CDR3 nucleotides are TGTGCCAGCAGTTCCCACAGGGGCAGCTCCTACAATGAGCAGTTCTTC. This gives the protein CASSSHRGSSYNEQFF. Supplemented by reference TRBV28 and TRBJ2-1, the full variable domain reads DVKVTQSSRYLVKRTGEKVFLECVQDMDHENMFWYRQDPGLGLRLIYFSYDVKMKEKGDIPEGYSVSREKKERFSLILESASTNQTSMYLCASSSHRGSSYNEQFFGPGTRLTVL.